The 7 T cell receptor beta chains below were found in one sample sequenced in a study of cytomegalovirus exposure and HLA in healthy donors. Vbeta (60) and Jbeta (13) primers were used in the PCR. Assay: immunoSEQ multiplex PCR; the TCRdb copy retains only in-frame clones and omits some. The specimen's table records more than 95,000 clones. Sequencing used PBMCs. These receptor sequences come from a man younger than 35 in good health and CMV-seronegative.

V and J are TRBV25-1 and TRBJ2-5; D might be TRBD2 (6 bases). The better agreement between TRBJ2-7 and the DNA end casts doubt on the J call. Germline V gene data show CDR1 as MGHDK and CDR2 as SYGVNS. The length of the CDR3 is 14 residues. In nucleotides, the CDR3 is TGTGCCAGCAGTGTCCGCGGGGCGTCCTACGAGCAGTACTTC. The encoded protein is CASSVRGASYEQYF.

The rearrangement links TRBV29-1 to TRBJ1-4; TRBD1 matches at 8 bases. The J segment lost 7 bases and the V segment lost 7 bases, leaving 11 bases of the junction unmatched. This CDR3 region has 14 residues. Germline values: CDR1 SQVTM, CDR2 ANQGSEA. CDR3 sequence (DNA): TGCAGCGCGATAGGACAGGGAATAGGTGAAAAACTGTTTTTT. It codes for CSAIGQGIGEKLFF. Filled out from reference TRBV29-1 and TRBJ1-4, the complete variable domain reads SAVISQKPSRDICQRGTSLTIQCQVDSQVTMMFWYRQQPGQSLTLIATANQGSEATYESGFVIDKFPISRPNLTFSTLTVSNMSPEDSSIYLCSAIGQGIGEKLFFGSGTQLSVL.

This chain joins TRBV25-1 and TRBJ1-2; TRBD1 is a possible D gene (6 bases). Germline V lookup: CDR1 MGHDK, CDR2 SYGVNS. The CDR3 is 14 amino acids. Between the trimmed V and J ends, which lost 6 bases and 8 bases, there was a span of 19 bases. CDR3 amino acids: CASSPGGGANGYTF. The CDR3 nucleotides read TGTGCCAGCAGCCCAGGCGGGGGCGCAAACGGCTACACCTTC.

In DNA form, the CDR3 reads TGTGCCAGCAGCGACGACAGCTCTGGAAACACCATATATTTT. It specifies CASSDDSSGNTIYF. V usage is TRBV9 and J usage is TRBJ1-3; a possible D gene is TRBD1 (5 bases). V lost 3 bases and J lost 0, with 7 bases in between. The germline V gene encodes CDR1 SGDLS and CDR2 YYNGEE. CDR3 length equals 14 residues.

CDR3 amino acids: CASSSPHRVGANVLTF. The CDR3 DNA reads TGTGCCAGCAGTTCCCCCCACAGGGTTGGGGCCAACGTCCTGACTTTC. The V call is TRBV28, the J call TRBJ2-6, with D possibly matching TRBD1 (6 bases). This CDR3 has 16 amino acids. V lost 4 bases to trimming and J lost 3 bases, with 13 bases between them. Germline loops: CDR1 MDHEN, CDR2 SYDVKM.

The chain uses TRBV7-8 and TRBJ2-1; 9 bases match TRBD2. The CDR3 length is 17 residues. The germline V gene encodes CDR1 SGHVS and CDR2 FQNEAQ. V was pared by 2 bases and J by 5 bases, with 10 bases of the junction left unmatched. The CDR3 loop reads CASSLMPGLALDNEQFF. The CDR3 DNA reads TGTGCCAGCAGCTTAATGCCGGGACTAGCTCTCGACAATGAGCAGTTCTTC.

The genes are TRBV6-6 and TRBJ2-2; 8 bases are a match to TRBD2. After removal of 7 bases from V and 7 bases from J, the junction contained 8 bases not matched to a gene. Germline V gene sequence: CDR1 MNHNY, CDR2 SVGAGI (reference sequence). The CDR3 spans 14 residues. The CDR3 nucleotides are TGTGCCAGCATACGGGGGGGCGATGGCGGGGAGCTGTTTTTT. Translating it yields CASIRGGDGGELFF.